Given below is one T cell receptor (beta chain) in context. Its matching antigen is unknown. The entry originates in a study of T cell responses to AZD1222 COVID-19 vaccine. Study-wide findings and caveats: Only a handful of AZD1222 recipients, six or seven in all, had baseline seropositivity. It was only after the peak T cell response that any repertoires were sampled. Unmutated variant regions are reportedly the target of nearly half of TCRs that are spike-specific. An increase in Spike-specific TCR breadth and depth was observed after two AZD1222 doses.

The repertoire was sequenced with immunoSEQ multiplex PCR; TCRdb's copy has only in-frame clones and lacks some. The sample holds about 79,000 clones, 80% to 90% seen once. The sequenced sample was peripheral blood, obtained 28 days after the second AZD1222 dose. This receptor was identified in an adult who received the AZD1222 COVID-19 vaccine.

CDR3 nucleotide sequence: TGTGCCAGCAGCGCCACTACTAGCGGGAGAGGCAATGAGCAGTTCTTC. Translated: CASSATTSGRGNEQFF. This chain uses TRBV9 with TRBJ2-1, with 11 nucleotides matching TRBD2. The CDR3 is 16 residues long. Germline V CDR1 and CDR2: SGDLS, YYNGEE. V shed 3 bases and J 6 bases; nucleotides not matched to a gene: 8. Full variable domain (missing parts from reference TRBV9 and TRBJ2-1): DSGVTQTPKHLITATGQRVTLRCSPRSGDLSVYWYQQSLDQGLQFLIQYYNGEERAKGNILERFSAQQFPDLHSELNLSSLELGDSALYFCASSATTSGRGNEQFFGPGTRLTVL.